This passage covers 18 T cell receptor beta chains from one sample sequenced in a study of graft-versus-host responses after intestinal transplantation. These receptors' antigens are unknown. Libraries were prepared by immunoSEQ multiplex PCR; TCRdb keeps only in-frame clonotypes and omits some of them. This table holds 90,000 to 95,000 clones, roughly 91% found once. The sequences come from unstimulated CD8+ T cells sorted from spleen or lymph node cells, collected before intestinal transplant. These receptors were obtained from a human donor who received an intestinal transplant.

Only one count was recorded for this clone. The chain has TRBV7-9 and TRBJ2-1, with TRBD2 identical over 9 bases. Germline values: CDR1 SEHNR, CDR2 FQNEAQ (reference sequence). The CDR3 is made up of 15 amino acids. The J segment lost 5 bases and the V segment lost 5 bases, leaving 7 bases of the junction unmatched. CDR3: CASSRLADHHNEQFF. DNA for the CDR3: TGTGCCAGCAGCAGACTAGCGGATCATCACAATGAGCAGTTCTTC.

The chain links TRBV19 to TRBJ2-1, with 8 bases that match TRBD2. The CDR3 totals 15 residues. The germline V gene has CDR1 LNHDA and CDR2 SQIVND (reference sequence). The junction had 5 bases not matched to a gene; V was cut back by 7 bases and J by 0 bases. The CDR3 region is CASNPSGSSYNEQFF. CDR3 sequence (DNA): TGTGCCAGTAACCCAAGCGGGAGCTCCTACAATGAGCAGTTCTTC.

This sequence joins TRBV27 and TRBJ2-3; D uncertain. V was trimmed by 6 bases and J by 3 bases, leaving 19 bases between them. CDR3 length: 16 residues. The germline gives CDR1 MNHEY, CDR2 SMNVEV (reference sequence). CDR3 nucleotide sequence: TGTGCCAGCAGGGCTTGGCGGTATGACCGTACAGATACGCAGTATTTT. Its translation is CASRAWRYDRTDTQYF.

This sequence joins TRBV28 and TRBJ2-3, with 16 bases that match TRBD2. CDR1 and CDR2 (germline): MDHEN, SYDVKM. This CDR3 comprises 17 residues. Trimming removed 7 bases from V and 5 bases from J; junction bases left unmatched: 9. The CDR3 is CASTPGLAGGDKDTQYF. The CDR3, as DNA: TGTGCCAGCACCCCGGGACTAGCGGGAGGGGACAAAGATACGCAGTATTTT.

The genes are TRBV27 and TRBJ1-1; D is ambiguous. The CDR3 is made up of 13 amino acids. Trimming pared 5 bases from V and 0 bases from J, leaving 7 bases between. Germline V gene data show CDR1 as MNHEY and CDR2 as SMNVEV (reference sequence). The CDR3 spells CASSPRMNTEAFF. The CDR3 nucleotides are TGTGCCAGCAGTCCGAGAATGAACACTGAAGCTTTCTTT.

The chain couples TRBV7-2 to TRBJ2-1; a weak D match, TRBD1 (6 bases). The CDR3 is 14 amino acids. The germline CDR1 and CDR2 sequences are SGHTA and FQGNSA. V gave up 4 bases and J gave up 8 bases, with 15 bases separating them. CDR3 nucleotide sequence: TGTGCCAGCAGCTCCGGGACATCTAGAGATGAGCAGTTCTTC. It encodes CASSSGTSRDEQFF.

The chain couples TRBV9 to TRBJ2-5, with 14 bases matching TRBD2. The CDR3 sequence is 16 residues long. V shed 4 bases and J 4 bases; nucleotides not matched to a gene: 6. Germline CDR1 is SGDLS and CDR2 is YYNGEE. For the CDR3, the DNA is TGTGCCAGCAGCACCGGGACTAGCGGGAGTACAGAGACCCAGTACTTC. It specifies CASSTGTSGSTETQYF.

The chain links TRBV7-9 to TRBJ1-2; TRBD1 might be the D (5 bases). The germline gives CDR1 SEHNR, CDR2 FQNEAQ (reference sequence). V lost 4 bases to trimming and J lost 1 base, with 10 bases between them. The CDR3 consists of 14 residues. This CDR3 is CASSYIRDNYGYTF. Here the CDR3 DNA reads TGTGCCAGCAGCTATATCAGGGATAACTATGGCTACACCTTC.

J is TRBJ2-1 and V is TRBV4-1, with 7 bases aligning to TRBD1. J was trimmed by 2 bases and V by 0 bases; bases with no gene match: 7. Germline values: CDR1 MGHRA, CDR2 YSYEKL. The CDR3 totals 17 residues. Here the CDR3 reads CASSQDQRDRTYNEQFF. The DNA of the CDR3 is TGCGCCAGCAGCCAAGATCAACGGGACAGAACCTACAATGAGCAGTTCTTC.

CDR3 nucleotide sequence: TGTGCCAGCAGCGGACGGACTAGCGCTAGCACAGATACGCAGTATTTT. This encodes CASSGRTSASTDTQYF. The chain employs TRBV7-9 and TRBJ2-3, with TRBD2 matching 9 bases. Looked up from germline, CDR1 is SEHNR and CDR2 is FQNEAQ (reference sequence). The V segment lost 5 bases and the J segment 0 bases; nucleotides outside the gene matches: 6. The CDR3 extends over 16 amino acids.

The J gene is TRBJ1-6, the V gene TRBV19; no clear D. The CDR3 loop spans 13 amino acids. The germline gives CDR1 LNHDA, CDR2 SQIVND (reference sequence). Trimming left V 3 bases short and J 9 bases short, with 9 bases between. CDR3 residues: CASSMLARSPLHF. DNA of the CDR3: TGTGCCAGTAGTATGTTGGCCCGTTCACCCCTCCACTTT.

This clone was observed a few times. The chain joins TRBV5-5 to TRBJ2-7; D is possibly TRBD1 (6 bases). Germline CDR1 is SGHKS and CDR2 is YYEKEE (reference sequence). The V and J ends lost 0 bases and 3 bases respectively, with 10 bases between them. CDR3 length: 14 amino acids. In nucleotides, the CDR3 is TGTGCCAGCAGCTTGGGGCAGGGGAACTACGAGCAGTACTTC. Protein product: CASSLGQGNYEQYF.

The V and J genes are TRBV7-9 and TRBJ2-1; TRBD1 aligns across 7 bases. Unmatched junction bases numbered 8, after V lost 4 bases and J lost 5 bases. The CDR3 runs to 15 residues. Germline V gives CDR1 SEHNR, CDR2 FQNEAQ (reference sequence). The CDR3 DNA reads TGTGCCAGCAGCTCCTTCGGGACAGTGAACAATGAGCAGTTCTTC. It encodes CASSSFGTVNNEQFF. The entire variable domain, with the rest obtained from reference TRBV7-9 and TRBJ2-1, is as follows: DTGVSQNPRHKITKRGQNVTFRCDPISEHNRLYWYRQTLGQGPEFLTYFQNEAQLEKSRLLSDRFSAERPKGSFSTLEIQRTEQGDSAMYLCASSSFGTVNNEQFFGPGTRLTVL.

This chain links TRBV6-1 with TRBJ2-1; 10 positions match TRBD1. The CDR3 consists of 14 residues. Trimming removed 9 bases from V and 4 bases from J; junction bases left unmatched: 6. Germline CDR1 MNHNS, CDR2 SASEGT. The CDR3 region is CASKDRGLYNEQFF. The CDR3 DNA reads TGTGCCAGTAAGGACAGGGGGTTATACAATGAGCAGTTCTTC.

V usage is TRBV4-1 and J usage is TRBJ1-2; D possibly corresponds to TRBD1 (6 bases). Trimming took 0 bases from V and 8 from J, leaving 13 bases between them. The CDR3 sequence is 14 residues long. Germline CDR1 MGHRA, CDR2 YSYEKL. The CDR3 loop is CASSQDRGGMGYTF. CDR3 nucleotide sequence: TGCGCCAGCAGCCAAGACCGAGGGGGAATGGGCTACACCTTC.

The CDR3 is CASTKTDYYGYTF. The DNA of the CDR3 is TGTGCCAGTACCAAGACTGACTACTATGGCTACACCTTC. The chain uses TRBV19 and TRBJ1-2, with D unclear. This CDR3 comprises 13 residues. In germline, CDR1 is LNHDA, CDR2 SQIVND (reference sequence). Trimming left V 7 bases short and J 3 bases short, with 12 bases between.

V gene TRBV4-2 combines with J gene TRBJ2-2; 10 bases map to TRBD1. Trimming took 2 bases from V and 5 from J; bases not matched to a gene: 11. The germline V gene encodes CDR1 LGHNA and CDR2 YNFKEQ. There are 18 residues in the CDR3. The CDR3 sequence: CASSQKAKGQGVTGELFF. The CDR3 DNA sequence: TGTGCCAGCAGCCAAAAGGCCAAAGGACAGGGGGTTACCGGGGAGCTGTTTTTT.

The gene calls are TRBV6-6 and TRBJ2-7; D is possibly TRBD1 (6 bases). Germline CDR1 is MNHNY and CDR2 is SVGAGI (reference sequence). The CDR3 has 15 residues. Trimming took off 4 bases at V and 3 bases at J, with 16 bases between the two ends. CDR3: CASSSQDSEHYEQYF. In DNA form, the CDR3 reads TGTGCCAGCAGTTCCCAGGACAGTGAACACTACGAGCAGTACTTC.